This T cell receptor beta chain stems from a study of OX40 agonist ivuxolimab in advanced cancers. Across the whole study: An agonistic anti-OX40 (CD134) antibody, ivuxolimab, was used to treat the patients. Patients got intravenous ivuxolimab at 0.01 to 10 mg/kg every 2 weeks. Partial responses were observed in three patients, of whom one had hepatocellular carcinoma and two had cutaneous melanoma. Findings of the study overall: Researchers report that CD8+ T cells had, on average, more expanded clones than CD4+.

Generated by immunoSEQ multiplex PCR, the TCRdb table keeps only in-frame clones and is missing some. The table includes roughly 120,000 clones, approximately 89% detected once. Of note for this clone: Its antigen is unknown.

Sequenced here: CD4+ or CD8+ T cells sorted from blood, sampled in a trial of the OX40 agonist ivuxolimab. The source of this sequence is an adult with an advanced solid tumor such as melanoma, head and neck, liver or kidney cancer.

CDR3 sequence reads: CASSLLELRGGLLRELFF. The CDR3 DNA sequence: TGTGCCAGCAGCTTACTAGAGCTTCGGGGCGGTCTTTTGAGGGAGCTGTTTTTT. The rearrangement uses TRBV7-9 and TRBJ2-2; D is tentatively TRBD1 or TRBD2 (5 bases each). There are 18 residues in the CDR3. Germline CDR1 is SEHNR and CDR2 is FQNEAQ (reference sequence). V lost 2 bases to trimming and J lost 9 bases, with 25 bases between them.